The text below deals with one TCR beta chain. What it binds is unknown. The data were taken from a study of cytomegalovirus exposure and HLA in healthy donors. Data came from immunoSEQ multiplex PCR; TCRdb stores just in-frame clones and leaves some out. The sample lists approximately 200,000 clones, 81% occurring once. Study-wide findings and caveats: The CMV antigen specificity of three CMV-associated chains was confirmed through in vitro analysis.

The origin of this receptor is a young woman in good health and CMV-seronegative. The sample was PBMCs.

CDR3 protein: CASSRTEGFQETQYF. The CDR3 DNA reads TGTGCCAGCAGTCGGACAGAAGGGTTCCAAGAGACCCAGTACTTC. This chain links TRBV2 with TRBJ2-5; D might be TRBD1 (6 bases). This CDR3 region has 15 residues. Between the trimmed V and J ends, which lost 5 bases and 1 base, there was a span of 14 bases. Germline CDR1 is SNHLY and CDR2 is FYNNEI.